These 6 T cell receptor beta chains share one sample of origin, sequenced in a study of identical twins. From the 5' RACE reads, TCRdb called clonotypes with MiXCR, one entry per CDR3 protein. The data contain 1.5 million or so distinct CDR3 sequences, 25% to 35% of them singletons. Specimen: cord blood. These receptors were collected from a newborn girl in good health.

Notes on this clonotype: A much larger clone is a single base away; this may be a read error. The CDR3: CATSDTGYERYF. DNA for the CDR3: TGTGCCACCAGTGATACAGGGTACGAGCGGTACTTC. V is TRBV24-1 and J is TRBJ2-4; weak D call: TRBD1 (6 bases). From germline, CDR1 is KGHDR and CDR2 SFDVKD. This CDR3 has 12 amino acids. Trimming cost V 3 bases and J 15 bases, with 14 bases left between them.

This clonotype was detected ten times or more. This chain connects TRBV4-3 to TRBJ1-1; D possibly corresponds to TRBD1 (5 bases). Trimming cost V 0 bases and J 11 bases, with 19 bases left between them. The CDR3 extends over 15 amino acids. Germline lookup yields CDR1 LGHNA and CDR2 YSLEER. This CDR3 is CASSQDRAGRDPAFF. The CDR3 DNA is TGCGCCAGCAGCCAAGATAGGGCAGGGCGAGATCCGGCTTTCTTT.

The chain uses TRBV3-1 and TRBJ1-5, with a tentative D call TRBD1 (5 bases). CDR3 length: 15 amino acids. Trimming shortened V by 4 bases and J by 4 bases, and 14 bases separated the two germline ends. Germline V lookup: CDR1 LGHDT, CDR2 YNNKEL (reference sequence). The CDR3 region has the DNA TGTGCCAGCAGCCGACAGATTGGGAGAAATCAGCCCCAGCATTTT. Translating it yields CASSRQIGRNQPQHF.

The rearrangement uses TRBV4-1 and TRBJ1-2; D unclear. CDR3 length equals 15 residues. CDR1 and CDR2 from the germline V gene are MGHRA and YSYEKL. Trimming shortened V by 0 bases and J by 4 bases, and 12 bases separated the two germline ends. Here the CDR3 reads CASSQDGASPYGYTF. The CDR3 DNA sequence: TGCGCCAGCAGCCAAGACGGTGCCTCCCCCTATGGCTACACCTTC.

There are many counts of this clonotype. This chain connects TRBV5-1 to TRBJ2-7; D is unresolved. V was pared by 1 base and J by 0 bases, with 5 bases between. The germline gives CDR1 SGHRS, CDR2 YFSETQ. CDR3 length equals 13 residues. The CDR3 nucleotides read TGCGCCAGCAGCTTGACCGACTCCTACGAGCAGTACTTC. Translating it yields CASSLTDSYEQYF.

This sequence joins TRBV28 and TRBJ2-1; weak D call: TRBD1 (6 bases). Trimming cost V 6 bases and J 9 bases, with 12 bases left between them. This CDR3 contains 12 residues. Germline assignment: CDR1 MDHEN and CDR2 SYDVKM. The CDR3 bases are TGTGCCAGCAGAGATCAGGGGAGTGAGCAGTTCTTC. Protein: CASRDQGSEQFF.